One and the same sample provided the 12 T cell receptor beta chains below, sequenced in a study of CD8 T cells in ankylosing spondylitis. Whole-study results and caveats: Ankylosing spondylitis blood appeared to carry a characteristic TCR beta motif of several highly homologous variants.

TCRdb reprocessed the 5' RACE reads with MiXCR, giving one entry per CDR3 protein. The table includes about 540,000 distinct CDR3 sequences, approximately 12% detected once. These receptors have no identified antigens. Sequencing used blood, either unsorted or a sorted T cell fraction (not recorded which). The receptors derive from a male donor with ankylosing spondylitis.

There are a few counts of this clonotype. Written as DNA, the CDR3 is TGTGCCAGTTCGGACGGGGTAAGCTCCTACGAGCAGTACGTC. Translation: CASSDGVSSYEQYV. The chain joins TRBV18 to TRBJ2-7, with D tentatively TRBD2 (5 bases). Germline loops: CDR1 KGHSH, CDR2 LQKENI. Trimming pared 9 bases from V and 0 bases from J, leaving 15 bases between. The CDR3 spans 14 residues.

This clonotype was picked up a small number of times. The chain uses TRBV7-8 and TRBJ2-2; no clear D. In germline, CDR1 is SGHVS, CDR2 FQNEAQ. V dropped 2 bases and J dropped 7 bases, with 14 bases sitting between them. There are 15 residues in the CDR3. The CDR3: CASSLSPLTIGELFF. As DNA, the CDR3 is TGTGCCAGCAGCTTAAGCCCCCTCACAATCGGGGAGCTGTTTTTT.

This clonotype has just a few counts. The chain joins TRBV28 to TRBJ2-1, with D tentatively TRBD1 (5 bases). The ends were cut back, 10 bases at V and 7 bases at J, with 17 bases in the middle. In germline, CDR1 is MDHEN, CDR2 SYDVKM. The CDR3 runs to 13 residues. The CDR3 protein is CATAQGTQNEQFF. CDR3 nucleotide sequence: TGTGCCACCGCCCAGGGAACGCAGAATGAGCAGTTCTTC.

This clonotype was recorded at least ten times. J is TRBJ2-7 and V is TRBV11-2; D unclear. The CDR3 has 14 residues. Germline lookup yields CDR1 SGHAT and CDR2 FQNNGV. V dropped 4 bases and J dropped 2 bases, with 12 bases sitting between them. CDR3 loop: CASSSRYSAYEQYF. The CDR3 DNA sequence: TGTGCCAGCAGCTCCCGATACAGCGCCTACGAGCAGTACTTC.

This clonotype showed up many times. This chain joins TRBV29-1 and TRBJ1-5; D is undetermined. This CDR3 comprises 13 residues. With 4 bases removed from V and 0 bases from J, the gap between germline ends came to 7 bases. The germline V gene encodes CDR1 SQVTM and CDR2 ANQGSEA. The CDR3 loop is CSVVLDSNQPQHF. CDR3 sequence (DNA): TGCAGCGTTGTCCTGGATAGCAATCAGCCCCAGCATTTT.

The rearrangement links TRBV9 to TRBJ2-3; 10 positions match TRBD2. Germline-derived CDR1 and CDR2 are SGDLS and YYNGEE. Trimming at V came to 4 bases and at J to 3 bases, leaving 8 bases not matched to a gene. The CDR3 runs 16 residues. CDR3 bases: TGTGCCAGCAGCCCGGGAGCGGGAGGGCCGACAGATACGCAGTATTTT. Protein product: CASSPGAGGPTDTQYF.

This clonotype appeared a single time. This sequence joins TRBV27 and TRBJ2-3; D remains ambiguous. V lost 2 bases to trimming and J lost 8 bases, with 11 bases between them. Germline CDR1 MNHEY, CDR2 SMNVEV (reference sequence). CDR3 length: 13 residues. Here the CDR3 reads CASSLPPGLTQYF. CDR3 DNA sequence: TGTGCCAGCAGTTTACCTCCGGGTCTTACGCAGTATTTT.

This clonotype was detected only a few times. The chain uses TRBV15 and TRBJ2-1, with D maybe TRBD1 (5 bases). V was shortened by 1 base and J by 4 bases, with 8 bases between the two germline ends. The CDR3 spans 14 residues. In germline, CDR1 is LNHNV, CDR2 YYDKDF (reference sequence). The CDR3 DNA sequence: TGTGCCACCAGCAGAGGGACAAATTACAATGAGCAGTTCTTC. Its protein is CATSRGTNYNEQFF.

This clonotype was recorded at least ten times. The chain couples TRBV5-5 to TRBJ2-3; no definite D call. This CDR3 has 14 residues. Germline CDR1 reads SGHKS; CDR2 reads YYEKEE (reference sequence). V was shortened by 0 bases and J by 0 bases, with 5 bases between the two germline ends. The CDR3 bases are TGTGCCAGCAGCTTGGATATAAGCACAGATACGCAGTATTTT. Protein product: CASSLDISTDTQYF.

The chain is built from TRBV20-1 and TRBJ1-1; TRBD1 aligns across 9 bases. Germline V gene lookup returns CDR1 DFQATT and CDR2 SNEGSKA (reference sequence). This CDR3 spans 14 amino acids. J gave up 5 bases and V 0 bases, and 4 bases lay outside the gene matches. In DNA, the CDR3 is TGCAGTGCTAGAGATAACAGGGGGCATACTGAAGCTTTCTTT. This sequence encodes CSARDNRGHTEAFF.

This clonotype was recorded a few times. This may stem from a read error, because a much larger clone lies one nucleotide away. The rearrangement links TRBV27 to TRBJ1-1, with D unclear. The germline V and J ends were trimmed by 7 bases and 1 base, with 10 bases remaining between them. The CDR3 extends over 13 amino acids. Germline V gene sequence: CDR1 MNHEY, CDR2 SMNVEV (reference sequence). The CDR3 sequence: CASNPTANTEAFF. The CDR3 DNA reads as TGTGCCAGCAACCCGACGGCGAACACTGAAGCTTTCTTT.

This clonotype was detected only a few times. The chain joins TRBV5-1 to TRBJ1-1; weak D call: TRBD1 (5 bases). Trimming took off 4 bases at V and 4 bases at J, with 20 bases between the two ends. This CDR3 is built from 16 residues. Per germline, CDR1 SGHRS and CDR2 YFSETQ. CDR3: CASSPGGSRVSTEAFF. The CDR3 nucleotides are TGCGCCAGCAGCCCGGGGGGGTCAAGGGTTTCCACTGAAGCTTTCTTT.